This T cell receptor beta chain was retrieved from a study of spatial heterogeneity in lung cancer. About the study: Fewer alpha-chain than beta-chain sequences were consistently detected.

TCRdb itself ran the 5' RACE reads through MiXCR, one entry per CDR3 protein. The table has some 25,000 distinct CDR3 sequences, 9.5% to 15% seen once. The sample's time point: sample taken at primary tumor resection. No cell sorting; template was whole RNA from tumor, lung tissue or PBMC. Around 68 TRACERx patients with early, untreated non-small cell lung cancer donated samples. The table lists this clonotype with many counts. Germline loops: CDR1 SGHRS, CDR2 YFSETQ. The length of the CDR3 is 15 residues. The junction had 10 bases not matched to a gene; V was cut back by 3 bases and J by 8 bases. Sequencing was performed on PBMCs, taken at surgery. The TCR comes from a female donor with early-stage non-small cell lung cancer. This chain joins TRBV5-1 and TRBJ1-4; 7 nucleotides line up with TRBD1. The CDR3 here is CASSWFGQETEKLFF. CDR3 DNA sequence: TGCGCCAGCAGCTGGTTCGGACAGGAAACCGAAAAACTGTTTTTT.